What follows is one T cell receptor (beta chain) and its context. The data derive from a study of blood T cells in healthy people across ages. A sample-barcoded 5' primer and a J-beta primer mix were used in a second PCR of roughly 6 to 11 cycles. Using its own MiXCR run on the 5' RACE reads, TCRdb lists one record per CDR3 protein. The data hold hundreds of thousands of distinct CDR3 sequences, with roughly 34% observed a single time. V gave up 0 bases and J gave up 4 bases; unmatched junction bases: 5. Germline V gene data show CDR1 as SGHTA and CDR2 as FQGNSA. The CDR3 runs to 15 residues. The origin of this receptor is a man aged 18 to 29 in good health. This chain connects TRBV7-2 to TRBJ2-7; 8 positions match TRBD2. Sequencing input: blood. The DNA of the CDR3 is TGTGCCAGCAGCTTAGCGCACGCGGGGGGTTACGAGCAGTACTTC. Translated: CASSLAHAGGYEQYF. Drawing the rest from reference TRBV7-2 and TRBJ2-7, the complete variable domain is GAGVSQSPSNKVTEKGKDVELRCDPISGHTALYWYRQSLGQGLEFLIYFQGNSAPDKSGLPSDRFSAERTGGSVSTLTIQRTQQEDSAVYLCASSLAHAGGYEQYFGPGTRLTVT.